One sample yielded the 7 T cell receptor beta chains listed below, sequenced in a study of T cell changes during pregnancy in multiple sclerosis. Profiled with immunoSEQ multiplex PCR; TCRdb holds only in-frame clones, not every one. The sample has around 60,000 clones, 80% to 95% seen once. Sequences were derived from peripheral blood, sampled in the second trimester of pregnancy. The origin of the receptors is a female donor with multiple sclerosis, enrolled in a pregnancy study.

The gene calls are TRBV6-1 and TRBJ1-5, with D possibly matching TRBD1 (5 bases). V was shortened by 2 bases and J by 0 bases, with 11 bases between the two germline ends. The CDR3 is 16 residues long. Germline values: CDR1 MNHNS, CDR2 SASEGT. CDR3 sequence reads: CASSEWGGYSNQPQHF. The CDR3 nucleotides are TGTGCCAGCAGTGAATGGGGGGGTTATAGCAATCAGCCCCAGCATTTT.

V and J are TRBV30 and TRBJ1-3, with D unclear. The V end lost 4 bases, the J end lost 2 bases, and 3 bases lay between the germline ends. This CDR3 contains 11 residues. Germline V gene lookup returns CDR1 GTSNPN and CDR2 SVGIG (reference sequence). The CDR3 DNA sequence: TGTGCCTGGACAGCTGGAAACACCATATATTTT. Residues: CAWTAGNTIYF.

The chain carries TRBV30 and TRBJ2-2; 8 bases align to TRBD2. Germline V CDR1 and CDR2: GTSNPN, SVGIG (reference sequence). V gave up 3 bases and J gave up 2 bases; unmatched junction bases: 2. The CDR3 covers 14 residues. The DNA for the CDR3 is TGTGCCTGGAGAACTAGCGGAAACACCGGGGAGCTGTTTTTT. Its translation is CAWRTSGNTGELFF.

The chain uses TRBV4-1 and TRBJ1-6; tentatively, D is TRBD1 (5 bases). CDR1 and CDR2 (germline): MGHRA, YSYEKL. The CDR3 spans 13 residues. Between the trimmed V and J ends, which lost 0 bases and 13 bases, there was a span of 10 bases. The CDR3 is CASSQDRGRPLHF. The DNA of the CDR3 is TGCGCCAGCAGCCAAGATAGGGGTAGGCCCCTCCACTTT.

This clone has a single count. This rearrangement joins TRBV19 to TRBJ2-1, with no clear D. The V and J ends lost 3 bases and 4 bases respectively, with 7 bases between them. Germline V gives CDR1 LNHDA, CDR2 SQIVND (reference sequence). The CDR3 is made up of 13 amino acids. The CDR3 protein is CASSIAGYNEQFF. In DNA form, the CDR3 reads TGTGCCAGTAGTATCGCCGGTTACAATGAGCAGTTCTTC. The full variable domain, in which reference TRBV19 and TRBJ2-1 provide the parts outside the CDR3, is DGGITQSPKYLFRKEGQNVTLSCEQNLNHDAMYWYRQDPGQGLRLIYYSQIVNDFQKGDIAEGYSVSREKKESFPLTVTSAQKNPTAFYLCASSIAGYNEQFFGPGTRLTVL.

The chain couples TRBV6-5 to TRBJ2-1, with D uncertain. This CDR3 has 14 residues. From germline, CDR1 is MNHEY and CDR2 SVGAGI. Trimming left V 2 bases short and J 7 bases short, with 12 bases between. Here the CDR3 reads CASSYELSRNEQFF. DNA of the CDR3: TGTGCCAGCAGTTACGAGCTTAGCCGGAATGAGCAGTTCTTC.

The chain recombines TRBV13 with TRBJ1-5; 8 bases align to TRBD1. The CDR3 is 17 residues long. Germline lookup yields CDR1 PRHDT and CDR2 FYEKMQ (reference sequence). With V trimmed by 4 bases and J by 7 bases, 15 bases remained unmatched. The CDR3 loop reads CASSSGQGVTARQPQHF. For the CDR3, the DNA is TGTGCCAGCAGCTCAGGACAGGGTGTGACTGCCCGCCAGCCCCAGCATTTT. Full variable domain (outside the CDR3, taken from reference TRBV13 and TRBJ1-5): AAGVIQSPRHLIKEKRETATLKCYPIPRHDTVYWYQQGPGQDPQFLISFYEKMQSDKGSIPDRFSAQQFSDYHSELNMSSLELGDSALYFCASSSGQGVTARQPQHFGDGTRLSIL.